This TCR beta chain was profiled in a study of shared clonotypes between healthy human individuals. The CDR3 is 18 residues long. With V trimmed by 10 bases and J by 2 bases, 16 bases remained unmatched. CDR1 is LNHDA and CDR2 is SQIVND in the germline V gene (reference sequence). Profiling relied on immunoSEQ multiplex PCR, and the TCRdb table lists in-frame clones only, not all of them. The table lists some 500,000 clones, almost 97% of them singletons. This clonotype was obtained from a woman aged 25 to 39 in good health. The specimen sequenced was naive CD4+ T cells sorted from blood. The subset here: CD45RA+ positively selected. This rearrangement joins TRBV19 to TRBJ2-3; 12 bases match TRBD2. In DNA form, the CDR3 reads TGTGCCACCCGGCCCCCCCGGACTAGCGGGATCGACACAGATACGCAGTATTTT. Amino acid sequence: CATRPPRTSGIDTDTQYF.